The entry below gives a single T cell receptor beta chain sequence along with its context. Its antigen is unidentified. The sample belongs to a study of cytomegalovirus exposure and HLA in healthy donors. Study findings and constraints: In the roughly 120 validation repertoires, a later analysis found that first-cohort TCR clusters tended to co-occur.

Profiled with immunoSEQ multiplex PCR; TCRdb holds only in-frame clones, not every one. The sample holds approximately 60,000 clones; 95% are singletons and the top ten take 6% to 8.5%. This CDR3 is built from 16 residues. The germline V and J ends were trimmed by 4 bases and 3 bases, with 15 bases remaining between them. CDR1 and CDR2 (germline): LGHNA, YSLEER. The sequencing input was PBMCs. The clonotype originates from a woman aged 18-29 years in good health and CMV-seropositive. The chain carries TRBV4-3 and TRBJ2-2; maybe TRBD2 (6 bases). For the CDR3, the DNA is TGCGCCAGCAGCCCATCCCCCCGGGGGTACACCGGGGAGCTGTTTTTT. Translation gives CASSPSPRGYTGELFF.